One sample yielded the 18 T cell receptor beta chains listed below, sequenced in a study of cytomegalovirus exposure and HLA in healthy donors. Method: immunoSEQ multiplex PCR; TCRdb's copy keeps in-frame clones and lacks some. This repertoire shows around 120,000 clones, roughly 88% found once; its top ten account for 1.5% to 2%. The specimen was PBMCs. Receptors originate from a man between 18 and 35 years old in good health and CMV-seronegative.

V usage is TRBV5-6 and J usage is TRBJ1-3; 9 positions agree with TRBD1. The CDR3 has 15 amino acids. Germline V gene sequence: CDR1 SGHDT, CDR2 YYEEEE. After removal of 1 base from V and 4 bases from J, the junction contained 3 bases not matched to a gene. CDR3 amino acids: CASSLTGGYGNTIYF. In DNA, the CDR3 is TGTGCCAGCAGCTTGACAGGGGGCTACGGAAACACCATATATTTT.

V usage is TRBV7-6 and J usage is TRBJ2-7; TRBD1 matches at 7 bases. After removal of 5 bases from V and 4 bases from J, the junction contained 5 bases not matched to a gene. From germline, CDR1 is SGHVS and CDR2 FNYEAQ. The CDR3 loop spans 13 amino acids. Here the CDR3 reads CASSPDRAYEQYF. In nucleotides, the CDR3 is TGTGCCAGCAGCCCCGACAGGGCATACGAGCAGTACTTC.

The chain carries TRBV7-6 and TRBJ2-2; 7 bases match TRBD2. CDR1 and CDR2 from the germline V gene are SGHVS and FNYEAQ. V was pared by 4 bases and J by 6 bases, with 5 bases of the junction left unmatched. CDR3 length equals 14 residues. Here the CDR3 DNA reads TGTGCCAGCAGCTGGACGGGGGGATCCGGGGAGCTGTTTTTT. Amino acid sequence: CASSWTGGSGELFF.

The CDR3 reads CASSGQPYSNQPQHF. DNA for the CDR3: TGTGCCAGCAGTGGACAGCCTTATAGCAATCAGCCCCAGCATTTT. The V gene is TRBV2, the J gene TRBJ1-5, with a weak D call TRBD1 (5 bases). The CDR3 extends over 15 amino acids. Germline V CDR1 and CDR2: SNHLY, FYNNEI. The ends were cut back, 4 bases at V and 0 bases at J, with 10 bases in the middle.

This chain's CDR3 is CASILEARAYEQYF. In DNA, the CDR3 is TGTGCCAGCATATTGGAGGCGAGGGCCTACGAGCAGTACTTC. The V gene is TRBV2, the J gene TRBJ2-7; weak D call: TRBD2 (5 bases). The CDR3 loop spans 14 amino acids. The V end lost 7 bases, the J end lost 2 bases, and 15 bases lay between the germline ends. The germline V gene has CDR1 SNHLY and CDR2 FYNNEI.

This clone is a singleton in its sample. V gene TRBV10-3 combines with J gene TRBJ1-5; D gene unclear. CDR1 is ENHRY, CDR2 SYGVKD, per germline. Trimming removed 2 bases at V and 4 bases at J, with 9 bases between. The CDR3 consists of 14 residues. Here the CDR3 DNA reads TGTGCCATCAGTGAGGGCGGGCGAAATCAGCCCCAGCATTTT. Its translation is CAISEGGRNQPQHF.

The genes are TRBV2 and TRBJ1-2; 9 nucleotides align to TRBD1. This CDR3 is built from 14 residues. CDR1 is SNHLY, CDR2 FYNNEI, per germline. J gave up 7 bases and V 7 bases, and 10 bases lay outside the gene matches. The CDR3 DNA is TGTGCCAGCATTCGGGACAGGGACTTTTTTGGCTACACCTTC. This translates into CASIRDRDFFGYTF.

This clone was counted a few times. The rearrangement links TRBV27 to TRBJ2-1, with 14 bases matching TRBD2. After removal of 6 bases from V and 13 bases from J, the junction contained 14 bases not matched to a gene. The CDR3 runs 16 residues. Germline V lookup: CDR1 MNHEY, CDR2 SMNVEV (reference sequence). The chain's CDR3 is CASSSSRTSGRMGQFF. The CDR3 nucleotides are TGTGCCAGCAGCTCCTCAAGGACTAGCGGGAGGATGGGTCAGTTCTTC.

The chain has TRBV6-5 and TRBJ1-3; possible D gene TRBD1, 6 bases. This CDR3 region has 14 residues. V dropped 6 bases and J dropped 6 bases, with 15 bases sitting between them. Germline values: CDR1 MNHEY, CDR2 SVGAGI. The CDR3 reads CASSPRGKANTIYF. The CDR3 DNA sequence: TGTGCCAGCAGCCCAAGGGGGAAAGCAAACACCATATATTTT.

The chain employs TRBV13 and TRBJ1-1; D is perhaps TRBD1 (5 bases). The length of the CDR3 is 15 residues. The V gene's germline CDR1 is PRHDT and CDR2 FYEKMQ (reference sequence). With 5 bases removed from V and 6 bases from J, the gap between germline ends came to 19 bases. The chain's CDR3 is CASSTPRTRGPEAFF. CDR3 nucleotides: TGTGCCAGCAGCACACCTAGGACACGAGGCCCTGAAGCTTTCTTT.

The chain combines TRBV19 with TRBJ2-7; D is possibly TRBD2 (6 bases). The V end was cut by 6 bases, the J end by 2 bases, with 14 bases between. Germline V lookup: CDR1 LNHDA, CDR2 SQIVND (reference sequence). This CDR3 comprises 14 residues. The CDR3 nucleotides are TGTGCCAGTAGCGAGGAGGGGTTTCCCTACGAGCAGTACTTC. As protein: CASSEEGFPYEQYF.

The J gene is TRBJ1-5, the V gene TRBV2; D gene ambiguous. Trimming left V 7 bases short and J 0 bases short, with 7 bases between. This CDR3 has 13 residues. Germline-derived CDR1 and CDR2 are SNHLY and FYNNEI. CDR3 region: CASNRDSNQPQHF. For the CDR3, the DNA is TGTGCCAGCAACCGGGATAGCAATCAGCCCCAGCATTTT.

The chain joins TRBV6-5 to TRBJ2-7, with 10 bases fitting TRBD1. From germline, CDR1 is MNHEY and CDR2 SVGAGI. J gave up 5 bases and V 7 bases, and 11 bases lay outside the gene matches. The length of the CDR3 is 15 residues. The CDR3 region has the DNA TGTGCCAGCACCTCGGGACAGGGGTTTTATAACGAGCAGTACTTC. It codes for CASTSGQGFYNEQYF.

The chain has TRBV27 and TRBJ1-5; D perhaps matches TRBD1 (6 bases). Germline CDR1 is MNHEY and CDR2 is SMNVEV (reference sequence). Trimming cost V 5 bases and J 0 bases, with 17 bases left between them. The CDR3 covers 17 residues. The CDR3 region has the DNA TGTGCCAGCAGTACCCTAGGGACACCGTATAGCAATCAGCCCCAGCATTTT. Translating it yields CASSTLGTPYSNQPQHF.

The chain has TRBV21-1 and TRBJ2-7; the table names TRBD2, a call not compared with the DNA. TRBV21-1 is given as a pseudogene. This CDR3 spans 15 amino acids. CDR3 residues: CAQHPPAAGMNEQYF. The CDR3 region has the DNA TGTGCTCAGCATCCCCCTGCGGCCGGGATGAACGAGCAGTACTTC.

This rearrangement joins TRBV7-9 to TRBJ2-1; 15 bases are a match to TRBD2. V gave up 5 bases and J gave up 5 bases; unmatched junction bases: 7. The germline gives CDR1 SEHNR, CDR2 FQNEAQ (reference sequence). The length of the CDR3 is 17 residues. CDR3 nucleotides: TGTGCCAGCAGCACGCGGACTAGCGGGAGGGCCAACAATGAGCAGTTCTTC. Protein: CASSTRTSGRANNEQFF.

The gene calls are TRBV18 and TRBJ2-7; D is undetermined. The CDR3 extends over 15 amino acids. Deletions cut 4 bases from V and 2 bases from J, with 15 bases between. The germline CDR1 and CDR2 sequences are KGHSH and LQKENI. The CDR3 spells CASSLNDPGAYEQYF. The CDR3, as DNA: TGTGCCAGCTCACTCAATGACCCCGGAGCCTACGAGCAGTACTTC. The full variable domain, its missing parts supplied by reference TRBV18 and TRBJ2-7, is NAGVMQNPRHLVRRRGQEARLRCSPMKGHSHVYWYRQLPEEGLKFMVYLQKENIIDESGMPKERFSAEFPKEGPSILRIQQVVRGDSAAYFCASSLNDPGAYEQYFGPGTRLTVT.

CDR3 protein: CASGLGQFGNTIYF. For the CDR3, the DNA is TGTGCTAGTGGTTTGGGACAGTTTGGAAACACCATATATTTT. V usage is TRBV12-5 and J usage is TRBJ1-3; D possibly corresponds to TRBD1 (5 bases). The CDR3 extends over 14 amino acids. Trimming pared 1 base from V and 3 bases from J, leaving 7 bases between. Germline lookup yields CDR1 LGHNT and CDR2 FRNRAP.